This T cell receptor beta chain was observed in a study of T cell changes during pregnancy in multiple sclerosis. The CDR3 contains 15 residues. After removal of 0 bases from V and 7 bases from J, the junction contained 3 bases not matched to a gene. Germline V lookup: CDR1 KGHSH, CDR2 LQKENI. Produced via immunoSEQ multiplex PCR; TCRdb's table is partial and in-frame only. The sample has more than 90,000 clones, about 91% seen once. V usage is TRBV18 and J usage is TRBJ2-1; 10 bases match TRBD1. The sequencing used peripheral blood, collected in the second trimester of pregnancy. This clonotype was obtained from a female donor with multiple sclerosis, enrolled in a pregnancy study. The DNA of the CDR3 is TGTGCCAGCTCACCACCGGGACAGGGGAAGAATGAGCAGTTCTTC. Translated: CASSPPGQGKNEQFF.